These 29 T cell receptor beta chains originate from one sample sequenced in a study of human T cells and chemical hapten exposure. From the 5' RACE reads, TCRdb called clonotypes with MiXCR, one entry per CDR3 protein. The sample gives about 120,000 distinct CDR3 sequences, around a fifth of which show up once; 2.5% to 3.5% is in the top ten. The study extracted total RNA from unfractionated whole blood. The receptors derive from a human donor in good health.

In DNA, the CDR3 is TGCAGTGCTATTCTAGCGAGGAACAGCTACAATGAGCAGTTCTTC. This encodes CSAILARNSYNEQFF. This chain uses TRBV20-1 with TRBJ2-1, with D possibly matching TRBD2 (6 bases). V was shortened by 4 bases and J by 3 bases, with 16 bases between the two germline ends. The germline V gene has CDR1 DFQATT and CDR2 SNEGSKA (reference sequence). The length of the CDR3 is 15 residues.

This clonotype showed up just a few times. V and J are TRBV7-9 and TRBJ2-3, with no clear D. The CDR3 is 12 amino acids. Trimming left V 8 bases short and J 5 bases short, with 11 bases between. Germline V gene lookup returns CDR1 SEHNR and CDR2 FQNEAQ (reference sequence). The CDR3 loop reads CASHERRDTQYF. In nucleotides, the CDR3 is TGTGCCAGCCATGAACGAAGAGATACGCAGTATTTT.

This chain uses TRBV11-3 with TRBJ2-3; D is possibly TRBD2 (5 bases). The CDR3 consists of 13 residues. The V end was cut by 4 bases, the J end by 6 bases, with 11 bases between. CDR1 and CDR2 from the germline V gene are SGHNT and YENEEA. CDR3 sequence: CASSSAAVDTQYF. The DNA of the CDR3 is TGTGCCAGCAGCTCAGCGGCTGTGGATACGCAGTATTTT.

This chain joins TRBV6-5 and TRBJ2-1, with 8 bases identical to TRBD2. This CDR3 has 12 residues. Germline V lookup: CDR1 MNHEY, CDR2 SVGAGI. Germline trimming cut 5 bases from V and 15 bases from J; bases unmatched to any gene: 9. The CDR3 here is CASSAQRERMFF. CDR3 bases: TGTGCCAGCAGTGCACAGCGGGAGAGAATGTTCTTC.

This clonotype was seen once. The rearrangement joins TRBV5-1 to TRBJ2-5; D is possibly TRBD1 or TRBD2 (6 bases each). The germline V gene has CDR1 SGHRS and CDR2 YFSETQ. The CDR3 is 18 residues long. Trimming removed 2 bases from V and 5 bases from J, with 25 bases in between. The DNA for the CDR3 is TGCGCCAGCAGCTTCGAGCCCGAACGTTGGGGGGCAGAGGAGACCCAGTACTTC. It encodes CASSFEPERWGAEETQYF.

This clonotype has a handful of counts. V gene TRBV10-3 combines with J gene TRBJ2-7; D possibly uses TRBD1 or TRBD2 (5 bases each). Germline V gives CDR1 ENHRY, CDR2 SYGVKD. The CDR3 totals 12 residues. V lost 6 bases and J lost 7, with 13 bases in between. CDR3 in DNA: TGTGCCATCAGCGCCGGGACCGAAGAGCAGTACTTC. As protein: CAISAGTEEQYF.

The chain combines TRBV5-1 with TRBJ2-6, with D possibly being TRBD1 (6 bases). The CDR3 runs to 17 residues. V lost 5 bases and J lost 1, with 16 bases in between. Germline CDR1 reads SGHRS; CDR2 reads YFSETQ. In DNA, the CDR3 is TGCGCCAGCAGTCGGACAGAGACACTTTCTGGGGCCAACGTCCTGACTTTC. This codes for CASSRTETLSGANVLTF.

CDR3 amino acids: CASRSGGPQYF. The CDR3 DNA reads as TGTGCCAGCAGATCCGGGGGCCCCCAGTACTTC. This sequence joins TRBV28 and TRBJ2-5; D could derive from TRBD1 or TRBD2 (6 bases each). There are 11 residues in the CDR3. CDR1 MDHEN and CDR2 SYDVKM come from the germline V gene. Trimming pared 6 bases from V and 9 bases from J, leaving 11 bases between.

The chain couples TRBV4-1 to TRBJ2-1; D not resolved. The V and J ends lost 2 bases and 9 bases respectively, with 14 bases between them. Germline-derived CDR1 and CDR2 are MGHRA and YSYEKL. The CDR3 consists of 14 residues. The CDR3 sequence: CASSQPTTLGEQFF. CDR3 bases: TGCGCCAGCAGCCAACCCACTACCCTGGGTGAGCAGTTCTTC.

This sequence joins TRBV9 and TRBJ2-5; 10 nucleotides agree with TRBD2. The V gene's germline CDR1 is SGDLS and CDR2 YYNGEE. The ends lost 6 bases at V and 5 bases at J; junction bases unmatched: 4. This CDR3 has 13 amino acids. The CDR3 DNA sequence: TGTGCCAGCAAGGCTAGCGGGAGTGAGACCCAGTACTTC. Protein sequence: CASKASGSETQYF.

This chain connects TRBV27 to TRBJ1-6; possible D gene TRBD1, 5 bases. The CDR3 is 15 amino acids. V was cut by 10 bases and J by 4 bases, with 17 bases left in between. In germline, CDR1 is MNHEY, CDR2 SMNVEV (reference sequence). In DNA form, the CDR3 reads TGTGCCACCCGGTCGGGGACGGTGTATAATTCACCCCTCCACTTT. Its translation is CATRSGTVYNSPLHF.

The chain employs TRBV12-3 or TRBV12-4 and TRBJ2-7; tentative D call: TRBD2 (5 bases). CDR3 size: 12 residues. Trimming cost V 10 bases and J 3 bases, with 13 bases left between them. The CDR3 coding sequence is TGTGCCACTAGGAGAGGGATCTACGAGCAGTACTTC. Translating gives CATRRGIYEQYF.

The chain uses TRBV4-2 and TRBJ1-1, with D possibly matching TRBD1 (5 bases). Per the germline V gene, CDR1 is LGHNA and CDR2 is YNFKEQ. With 0 bases removed from V and 3 bases from J, the gap between germline ends came to 14 bases. CDR3 length: 16 residues. CDR3 loop: CASSQDIRQGHTEAFF. CDR3 bases: TGTGCCAGCAGCCAAGATATTCGGCAGGGTCACACTGAAGCTTTCTTT.

The chain has TRBV27 and TRBJ2-4, with 7 bases matching TRBD1. The CDR3 is 20 amino acids. CDR1 MNHEY and CDR2 SMNVEV come from the germline V gene (reference sequence). Unmatched junction bases numbered 16, after V lost 2 bases and J lost 0 bases. In DNA form, the CDR3 reads TGTGCCAGCAGTTTAACCTTCCCGGGACAGAGAAGTTTAGCCAAAAACATTCAGTACTTC. The encoded protein is CASSLTFPGQRSLAKNIQYF.

There are a few counts of this clonotype. The genes are TRBV7-9 and TRBJ2-1, with D unresolved. The CDR3 is made up of 14 amino acids. CDR1 and CDR2 (germline): SEHNR, FQNEAQ (reference sequence). V gave up 0 bases and J gave up 8 bases, with 11 bases separating them. CDR3 amino acids: CASSLAGTTDEQFF. In nucleotides, the CDR3 is TGTGCCAGCAGCTTAGCCGGAACTACTGATGAGCAGTTCTTC.

The V and J genes are TRBV6-5 and TRBJ1-4, with 7 bases that match TRBD1. The V gene end was trimmed by 0 bases and the J gene end by 4 bases; junction bases not matched to a gene: 5. CDR1 is MNHEY and CDR2 is SVGAGI in the germline V gene. CDR3 length: 16 residues. DNA for the CDR3: TGTGCCAGCAGTTACTCGCCGGGACAGATTAATGAAAAACTGTTTTTT. It specifies CASSYSPGQINEKLFF.

This clonotype was observed a handful of times. The chain recombines TRBV20-1 with TRBJ1-5; D is unclear. CDR1 DFQATT and CDR2 SNEGSKA come from the germline V gene (reference sequence). CDR3 length: 15 amino acids. Deletions cut 0 bases from V and 1 base from J, with 10 bases between. The CDR3 loop is CSARESPRSNQPQHF. CDR3 in DNA: TGCAGTGCTAGAGAGTCCCCTAGGAGCAATCAGCCCCAGCATTTT.

The chain carries TRBV5-1 and TRBJ2-3, with TRBD2 matching 15 bases. With 4 bases clipped from V and 1 base from J, the junction kept 7 bases outside the gene matches. The CDR3 consists of 18 residues. Germline CDR1 reads SGHRS; CDR2 reads YFSETQ. CDR3 sequence reads: CASSPGLAGGSGTDTQYF. In DNA form, the CDR3 reads TGCGCCAGCAGCCCGGGACTAGCGGGAGGAAGCGGCACAGATACGCAGTATTTT.

This clonotype was observed a few times. J is TRBJ2-7 and V is TRBV4-2; D remains unclear. The CDR3 extends over 14 amino acids. V was cut by 4 bases and J by 5 bases, with 15 bases left in between. CDR1 is LGHNA, CDR2 YNFKEQ, per germline. This chain's CDR3 is CASSPGPTADEQYF. CDR3 DNA: TGTGCCAGCAGCCCGGGCCCCACCGCCGACGAGCAGTACTTC.

V and J are TRBV7-9 and TRBJ2-5, with 9 nucleotides matching TRBD1. Germline lookup yields CDR1 SEHNR and CDR2 FQNEAQ (reference sequence). The V and J ends lost 4 bases and 3 bases, in that order; junction bases with no gene match: 3. The CDR3 is 14 residues long. As DNA, the CDR3 is TGTGCCAGCAGCTGGGACAGGGTAGAAGAGACCCAGTACTTC. Protein sequence: CASSWDRVEETQYF.

V gene TRBV11-1 combines with J gene TRBJ2-1; TRBD1 or TRBD2 may be the D gene (6 bases each). The CDR3 covers 14 residues. Trimming pared 7 bases from V and 9 bases from J, leaving 19 bases between. Germline assignment: CDR1 SGHAT and CDR2 FQDESV (reference sequence). The CDR3 nucleotides are TGTGCCAGCACCCCGCGGGGTAGCAGGGGTGAGCAGTTCTTC. Its translation: CASTPRGSRGEQFF.

In its sample, this clonotype was seen many times. J is TRBJ1-1 and V is TRBV6-5, with D uncertain. There are 13 residues in the CDR3. With 3 bases removed from V and 1 base from J, the gap between germline ends came to 6 bases. Germline CDR1 is MNHEY and CDR2 is SVGAGI. For the CDR3, the DNA is TGTGCCAGCAGTTATAGCACGAACACTGAAGCTTTCTTT. Amino acids: CASSYSTNTEAFF.

This clonotype showed up just a few times. The chain employs TRBV7-6 and TRBJ2-3; D uncertain. The CDR3 runs 15 residues. The germline V and J ends were trimmed by 1 base and 0 bases, with 8 bases remaining between them. The germline V gene encodes CDR1 SGHVS and CDR2 FNYEAQ. The CDR3 region is CASSLDWSSTDTQYF. In nucleotides, the CDR3 is TGTGCCAGCAGCTTAGATTGGTCTAGCACAGATACGCAGTATTTT.

Only a few counts were recorded for this clonotype. This sequence joins TRBV7-2 and TRBJ2-1; 11 nucleotides line up with TRBD1. Unmatched junction bases numbered 5, after V lost 3 bases and J lost 7 bases. This CDR3 contains 15 residues. CDR1 and CDR2 from the germline V gene are SGHTA and FQGNSA. CDR3 in amino acids: CASSFGQGARNEQFF. CDR3 coding DNA: TGTGCCAGCAGCTTCGGACAGGGGGCGCGGAATGAGCAGTTCTTC.

This clonotype appeared a few times. V gene TRBV28 combines with J gene TRBJ2-3; tentatively, D is TRBD1 or TRBD2 (5 bases each). Germline CDR1 reads MDHEN; CDR2 reads SYDVKM. Trimming pared 5 bases from V and 1 base from J, leaving 16 bases between. The CDR3 is 16 residues long. CDR3 DNA: TGTGCCAGCAGTACTCCCGGGACCGAAGGCACAGATACGCAGTATTTT. Encoded protein: CASSTPGTEGTDTQYF.

V is TRBV4-1 and J is TRBJ1-2, with no clear D. The CDR3 sequence is 15 residues long. Trimming left V 3 bases short and J 3 bases short, with 14 bases between. Germline CDR1 is MGHRA and CDR2 is YSYEKL. The CDR3 spells CASSHPTKSDYGYTF. CDR3 DNA sequence: TGCGCCAGCAGCCACCCGACAAAAAGTGACTATGGCTACACCTTC.

This clonotype was seen a handful of times. The chain links TRBV6-4 to TRBJ2-3, with TRBD2 identical over 8 bases. Germline CDR1 MRHNA, CDR2 SNTAGT. The CDR3 has 22 residues. The V segment lost 5 bases and the J segment 3 bases; nucleotides outside the gene matches: 28. The DNA of the CDR3 is TGTGCCAGCAGTCCCTCCGGATCCGACATAGCGGGGAACCCCGGGGTTACAGATACGCAGTATTTT. This gives the protein CASSPSGSDIAGNPGVTDTQYF.

This clonotype turned up a few times. The rearrangement uses TRBV28 and TRBJ2-4; D remains unclear. Germline V gene data show CDR1 as MDHEN and CDR2 as SYDVKM. The CDR3 contains 14 residues. Trimming left V 6 bases short and J 0 bases short, with 9 bases between. The CDR3 DNA reads as TGTGCCAGCAGAGATAATTCAGCCAAAAACATTCAGTACTTC. Translated: CASRDNSAKNIQYF.

There are a few counts of this clonotype. This chain links TRBV27 with TRBJ1-5, with a weak D call TRBD1 (5 bases). The CDR3 is 14 amino acids. V was clipped by 6 bases and J by 7 bases, with 16 bases between them. Germline V gene sequence: CDR1 MNHEY, CDR2 SMNVEV (reference sequence). In DNA, the CDR3 is TGTGCCAGCAGGCGTGACAGCGTGGGGCAGCCCCAGCATTTT. Its translation is CASRRDSVGQPQHF.